This is a list of T cell receptor beta chains from one sample in a study of blood T cell repertoires in COVID-19. Clones were sequenced by immunoSEQ multiplex PCR, and TCRdb holds only the in-frame ones, with some missing. The table shows about 300,000 clones, with roughly 90% occurring only once. The sample comprised peripheral blood. The receptors come from a young man who had recovered from COVID-19. The conserved cysteine and the conserved F or W are not part of the CDR3 here. Clone sizes are given selectively: once, few, many, or a class where the clone is expanded.

clone_size | j_call | v_call | cdr3_aa
- | TRBJ2-1 | TRBV7-9 | ASLADSKPHDEQF
- | TRBJ2-1 | TRBV19 | ASSIFGTSGGSSYNEQF
- | TRBJ2-5 | TRBV14 | ASSQLKLAGQETQY
- | TRBJ1-2 | TRBV29-1 | SVVDSGYT
- | TRBJ1-5 | TRBV6-5 | ASSIQNLSNQPQH
- | TRBJ2-3 | TRBV19 | ASSLRLAGGFTDTQY
- | TRBJ2-2 | TRBV3-1/TRBV3-2 | ASSQGAPGWGNTGELF
- | TRBJ2-7 | TRBV2 | ASSSGQGSYEQY
- | TRBJ2-1 | TRBV7-2 | ASSDRVLFSYNEQF
- | TRBJ2-3 | TRBV4-2 | ASSQGDRGSTDTQY
once | TRBJ2-5 | TRBV7-9 | ASSPIPRERETQY
- | TRBJ2-3 | TRBV9 | ASSELAGGTSTDTQY
few | TRBJ1-3 | TRBV7-9 | ASSFQSFQESGNTIY
- | TRBJ2-4 | TRBV9 | ASSVAATSGDIQY
- | TRBJ1-4 | TRBV29-1 | SARQGVNEKLF
- | TRBJ1-2 | TRBV30 | AWGTGGAWGYT
- | TRBJ1-4 | TRBV19 | ASSIREFNEKLF
- | TRBJ2-7 | TRBV2 | ASKMTESSYEQY
- | TRBJ1-2 | TRBV20-1 | SATTGYGYT
- | TRBJ1-1 | TRBV5-5 | ASSYGPGRTEAF
- | TRBJ1-2 | TRBV19 | ASSIGTGDGGYT
- | TRBJ1-2 | TRBV19 | ASRAGTSNYGYT
- | TRBJ1-6 | TRBV6-2/TRBV6-3 | ASSYPDRGRDSPLH
- | TRBJ2-7 | TRBV19 | ASSMERELSYEQY
few | TRBJ1-6 | TRBV4-2 | ASSQKTGVSYNSPLH
- | TRBJ2-1 | TRBV2 | ASDHGQGDADNEQF